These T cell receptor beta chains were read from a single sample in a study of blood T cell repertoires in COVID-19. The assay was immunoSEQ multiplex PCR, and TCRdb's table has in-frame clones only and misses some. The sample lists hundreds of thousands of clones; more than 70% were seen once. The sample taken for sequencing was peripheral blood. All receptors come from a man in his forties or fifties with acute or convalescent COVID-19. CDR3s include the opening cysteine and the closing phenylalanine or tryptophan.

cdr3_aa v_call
CASSYSSGGAVNQPQHF TRBV28
CASSVGNINYGYTF TRBV9
CASRLAGGGQEQFF TRBV10-2
CASSIGTSGRASYEQYF TRBV11-2
CASSVGGPGNTIYF TRBV5-6
CASSFFQQVVRQPQHF TRBV28
CASTIQGSDTQYF TRBV9
CASSIEAGAADTQYF TRBV19
CASSLDSGAGGSPLHF TRBV7-9
CASSPGTGGRTSYNEQFF TRBV11-3
CASSTPMGATGELFF TRBV18
CASSLWSASGSTNEQFF TRBV27
CASSLRGSYEQYF TRBV11-2
CASSLWAGPSTDTQYF TRBV27
CASSPLTTGKRHFGELFF TRBV5-6
CASSLAGTPIDPLHF TRBV5-4
CASRRTGSSEQFF TRBV2
CASSLFTGQLNTEAFF TRBV27
CASSYSRFATNEKLFF TRBV6-5
CASSSPPRRIRSPGEQYF TRBV7-8
CAWSWGTDRTEAFF TRBV30
CASSGDRVYEQYF TRBV2
CASIRVRSNQPQHF TRBV28
CASSVAEYNEQFF TRBV2
CASSWTLGETQYF TRBV28
CASSLGIGSGREYNEQFF TRBV27
CASTQTANYGYTF TRBV6-5
CAITAGLTRTDTQYF TRBV10-3
CASTPTRGANYGYTF TRBV5-5
CASGKVGGVNTEAFF TRBV6-5
CASSPDWGTGTEAFF TRBV18
CASSLDPLTVSTDTQYF TRBV28
CASSLVGLSSTDTQYF TRBV28
CASSPRTTSRVYNEQFF TRBV7-2
CASSEIAGPNSNQPQHF TRBV2
CASSFDRWEQYF TRBV5-4
CASSPGRQAGGYTF TRBV5-6
CASTPPGLRETQYF TRBV6-5
CASSTLAFQETQYF TRBV9
CATSGERDYGYTF TRBV15
CASGRGFNEQYF TRBV27
CASSLLSGVTEAFF TRBV7-2
CASSELGRRETQYF TRBV25-1
CASTLDTYNEQFF TRBV12-3/TRBV12-4
CASSLKGQGDAEAFF TRBV5-1
CASSQSFDNEQFF TRBV16
CASRQPNRVNYGYTF TRBV6-5
CASSPRRGNTEAFF TRBV6-5
CSAHLGHEQFF TRBV29-1
CATSRDRRVGEKLFF TRBV15
CASNSVLRRYTEAFF TRBV19